Listed here are 9 T cell receptor beta chains from one sample, sequenced in a study of monozygotic twins with inflammatory bowel disease. TCRdb re-called the 5' RACE reads and shows each CDR3 protein once, DNA omitted. This sample's clone table lists tens of thousands of distinct CDR3 sequences. The source material was blood. Receptors originate from a human donor with ulcerative colitis or Crohn's disease, or a healthy co-twin of an affected twin (not recorded which).

The chain links TRBV29-1 to TRBJ1-4; TCRdb gives TRBD1 as the D gene, but with no DNA this cannot be confirmed. The germline gives CDR1 SQVTM, CDR2 ANQGSEA. CDR3 size: 15 residues. CDR3 sequence: CSVSLVPGPNEKLFF. Supplemented by reference TRBV29-1 and TRBJ1-4, the full variable domain reads SAVISQKPSRDICQRGTSLTIQCQVDSQVTMMFWYRQQPGQSLTLIATANQGSEATYESGFVIDKFPISRPNLTFSTLTVSNMSPEDSSIYLCSVSLVPGPNEKLFFGSGTQLSVL.

The V call is TRBV19, the J call TRBJ1-5; TCRdb picks TRBD1, but there is no DNA to check that call. Germline CDR1 and CDR2: LNHDA and SQIVND (reference sequence). CDR3 length: 17 residues. The CDR3 sequence is CASSATLQGTINQPQHF.

This sequence joins TRBV15 and TRBJ2-7; TCRdb designates TRBD1, a call that cannot be tested without DNA. This CDR3 spans 13 amino acids. Germline-derived CDR1 and CDR2 are LNHNV and YYDKDF (reference sequence). The CDR3 protein is CATSRDPGNEQYF.

The V gene is TRBV20-1, the J gene TRBJ2-3; TCRdb gives TRBD1 as the D gene, but with no DNA this cannot be confirmed. This CDR3 has 15 residues. CDR1 and CDR2 from the germline V gene are DFQATT and SNEGSKA (reference sequence). CDR3: CSASPGTGATDTQYF.

J is TRBJ2-5 and V is TRBV7-6; TCRdb outputs TRBD1, but without DNA this stays unchecked. The CDR3 spans 15 residues. CDR1 SGHVS and CDR2 FNYEAQ come from the germline V gene. The CDR3: CASGLAGGLQETQYF.

The chain couples TRBV10-3 to TRBJ2-1; lacking DNA, the TRBD2 call made by TCRdb goes unchecked. Germline V gene sequence: CDR1 ENHRY, CDR2 SYGVKD. This CDR3 has 15 residues. The CDR3 sequence: CAISSGTPGYNEQFF.

The genes are TRBV27 and TRBJ2-3. Germline-derived CDR1 and CDR2 are MNHEY and SMNVEV (reference sequence). CDR3 length equals 12 residues. The CDR3 loop is CASSLSPDTQYF.

This rearrangement joins TRBV7-6 to TRBJ2-2; TCRdb calls TRBD1, which cannot be checked without DNA. There are 16 residues in the CDR3. Germline CDR1 reads SGHVS; CDR2 reads FNYEAQ. The CDR3: CASSLGAGRGTGELFF.

This chain links TRBV11-2 with TRBJ1-3; the D call of TRBD1 rests on TCRdb alone, since no DNA is present to check it. The V gene's germline CDR1 is SGHAT and CDR2 FQNNGV. The CDR3 is 15 residues long. CDR3 protein: CASSLSPLNGNTIYF.